The table lists the clone carrying this T cell receptor beta chain with many counts. Its specificity is not known. Each CDR3 protein gets one entry after TCRdb re-called the 5' RACE reads with MiXCR. There are 55,000 to 75,000 distinct CDR3 sequences in the sample; roughly 5.6% occur only once, and approximately 2.6% lies in the top ten. The data are from a study of neurological immune-mediated disorders. The study's findings and limits: Expansion of TCR clones was greatest in HTLV-1-associated myelopathy and smallest in multiple sclerosis, where it fell below that of healthy controls.

The germline V and J ends were trimmed by 3 bases and 3 bases, with 10 bases remaining between them. This CDR3 is built from 14 residues. This clonotype was obtained from a woman in her twenties or thirties with multiple sclerosis. The rearrangement links TRBV12-3 or TRBV12-4 to TRBJ2-3, with D possibly being TRBD2 (6 bases). Input material: PBMCs. The CDR3: CASSFTGGTDTQYF. For the CDR3, the DNA is TGTGCCAGCAGTTTTACTGGGGGGACAGATACGCAGTATTTT.